The sequence of this TCR beta chain was determined in a study of identical twins (TCRdb year 2016). Regarding the study in general: TCR alpha and beta repertoires from monozygotic twins, unrelated adults of various ages and cord blood were deep-sequenced to test whether fetal clonotypes persist. Replicate twin experiments were performed at different times using different library preparation protocols to rule out contamination. Results and caveats for the whole study, not just this receptor: The excess sharing between twins in beta out-of-frame sequences was weaker because fewer shared sequences reduced the signal-to-noise ratio. In monozygotic twins, out-of-frame TCR alpha sharing was systematically underestimated by recombination models, although the models agreed with sharing between unrelated individuals. Compared with coincidental sharing between unrelated individuals, out-of-frame TCR alpha sequences shared between twins showed an excess of sequences with low generation probability. Because the same donors could not be followed over many years, conclusions were based on cross-sectional statistical analysis. Zero-insertion analyses could be partly confounded by invariant T cells such as MAIT and iNKT, although diverse VJ usage argued against such confounding for most clonotypes. Fewer insertions were carried by abundant cord blood beta clonotypes; a weaker similar trend was observed in young adult naive repertoires, while no such trend was observed in memory repertoires.

Receptor amplification or capture employed 5' RACE. Sequencer: Illumina HiSeq 2000. A universal primer binding site was added through template switching, and the final cDNA carried a unique molecular identifier so that TCR cDNA molecules could be counted accurately. First-strand cDNA for TCR alpha and beta chains was synthesized from specific primers in the conserved constant-segment region. To control for contamination, each cDNA library was double barcoded with a SMART-Mk sample barcode plus Illumina barcodes. Two successive PCR steps introduced TruSeq adapter sequences along with Illumina sample barcodes. The Illumina HiSeq platform was used with custom primers to sequence TCR alpha and beta cDNA libraries. As for the original processing: Unique molecular identifiers were extracted from raw reads with MiGEC, and CDR3 positions were determined with MiXCR. Recombination models were inferred per individual with the repgenHMM and IGoR tools using an EM algorithm. The tcR package in R was used for shared clonotype analysis, with sharing normalized by the product of cloneset sizes. To study raw recombination without the effects of thymic and clonal selection, out-of-frame nonproductive sequences were analyzed. The public reads were reanalyzed by TCRdb: fastp trimming at Q25, MiXCR alignment, in-frame beta chains only. Each record represents a unique CDR3 protein, reported with the most common genes and DNA among its rows. TCRdb, rather than the study authors, made the V and J calls. In all, the sample holds about 890,000 distinct CDR3 sequences, and about 12% of those were seen once. The top ten hold around 1.5% of the sample.

Only healthy Caucasian donors were included. The twin cohort comprised three pairs of female monozygotic twins, all aged roughly 18 to 30 years. The RNA used for TCR libraries was isolated from peripheral blood mononuclear cells. The V end gives up 1 base and the J end 10 bases, leaving 9 bases in the junction not matched to a gene. Per the germline V gene (reference sequence), LGHDT is the CDR1 and YNNKEL is the CDR2. CDR3 length: 15 amino acids, cysteine to phenylalanine. Solely the CDR3 DNA is kept, with 45 bases framed from the first base. Notes on this clonotype: It lacks a known antigen. The record has no base qualities; no much larger clone is one base away.

Separately, the same data were catalogued under a study of yellow fever vaccine responses in identical twins. According to the second study: The T cell response to vaccination in identical twins was reported by the authors to appear partly convergent and partly personalized. The study precisely tracked vaccine-responding T cell clones in identical twins.

The rearrangement joined TRBV3-1 to TRBJ2-1, with 8 bases aligning to TRBD2. The material sequenced was PBMCs. The sequence was obtained from a woman younger than 30 in good health. DNA sequence: TGTGCCAGCAGCCAAGCTAGGACTAGCCAATTGGAGCAGTTCTTC. Translated, it gives CASSQARTSQLEQFF.